Each of the 22 T cell receptor beta chains below was sequenced from the same sample in a study of read filtering for tumor transcriptome and immune sequencing. Molecular barcoded adaptors covering alpha/delta and beta/gamma chains were used on approximately 400 ng RNA. TCRdb re-called the reads with MiXCR, one entry per CDR3 protein. The repertoire holds some 46,000 distinct CDR3 sequences, with approximately 12% as singletons. Sequencing used a population of CD138-negative cells sorted from bone marrow. These receptors came from a donor aged 40 or over with multiple myeloma.

This clonotype was found many times. The chain joins TRBV4-3 to TRBJ2-3, with 8 bases lining up with TRBD2. The ends lost 1 base at V and 0 bases at J; junction bases unmatched: 6. The CDR3 runs 17 residues. Germline values: CDR1 LGHNA, CDR2 YSLEER. DNA of the CDR3: TGCGCCAGCAGCCAAGCGCCCACTAGCGGCAGCACAGATACGCAGTATTTT. The encoded protein is CASSQAPTSGSTDTQYF.

This clonotype was found many times. This may be a read error, as it is one base from a much larger clone. The V and J genes are TRBV29-1 and TRBJ2-1; a weak D match, TRBD1 (6 bases). The CDR3 loop spans 12 amino acids. V shed 4 bases and J shed 10 bases, with 14 bases lying between them. The germline V gene encodes CDR1 SQVTM and CDR2 ANQGSEA. The CDR3 loop reads CSVAGEGKEQFF. CDR3 DNA: TGCAGCGTTGCAGGGGAAGGCAAGGAGCAGTTCTTC.

In this sample, this clonotype turned up a few times. This chain's CDR3 is CASSETWDSNYGYTF. DNA of the CDR3: TGCGCCAGCAGCGAAACCTGGGACAGCAACTATGGCTACACCTTC. The J gene is TRBJ1-2, the V gene TRBV4-3; 7 nucleotides match TRBD1. V trimming: 5 bases; J trimming: 2 bases; junction bases outside the gene matches: 8. CDR3 length: 15 amino acids. Germline loops: CDR1 LGHNA, CDR2 YSLEER.

Comments on this clonotype: A read error may be the cause here, since a much bigger clone is one base away. The gene calls are TRBV12-3 or TRBV12-4 and TRBJ2-3; maybe TRBD2 (5 bases). The CDR3 has 15 residues. The CDR3, as DNA: TGTGCCTGCAGTCCGCGTCGTGGAGACTACAATACGCAGTATTTT. Translation: CACSPRRGDYNTQYF.

On this clonotype itself: A much larger clone differs from this one at a single base, so this may be a read error. Since the CDR3 does not end with the conserved phenylalanine or tryptophan, this likely comes from a read error. V and J are TRBV11-2 and TRBJ2-7; no reliable D call. The CDR3 contains 13 residues. Trimming pared 3 bases from V and 2 bases from J, leaving 8 bases between. CDR1 and CDR2 (germline): SGHAT, FQNNGV. The CDR3 is CASSLRNAYEQYL. CDR3 nucleotide sequence: TGTGCCAGCAGCTTGCGGAATGCCTACGAGCAGTACCTC.

This clonotype was detected many times. In DNA, the CDR3 is TGTGCCACCAGCAGGGAACTAGTTGGCAATGAGCAGTTCTTC. The encoded protein is CATSRELVGNEQFF. This rearrangement joins TRBV15 to TRBJ2-1, with a weak D call TRBD2 (5 bases). The CDR3 runs 14 residues. The V gene's germline CDR1 is LNHNV and CDR2 YYDKDF (reference sequence). V lost 3 bases and J 6 bases, leaving 12 bases between the germline ends.

This clonotype has ten or more counts. The J gene is TRBJ2-2, the V gene TRBV18; a possible D gene is TRBD2 (5 bases). V lost 2 bases and J 7 bases, leaving 14 bases between the germline ends. Germline CDR1 is KGHSH and CDR2 is LQKENI. The CDR3 spans 15 residues. CDR3 amino acids: CASSPDGRGSGELFF. The CDR3 coding sequence is TGTGCCAGCTCACCAGACGGACGGGGTAGCGGGGAGCTGTTTTTT. The whole variable domain, filled in from reference TRBV18 and TRBJ2-2, reads NAGVMQNPRHLVRRRGQEARLRCSPMKGHSHVYWYRQLPEEGLKFMVYLQKENIIDESGMPKERFSAEFPKEGPSILRIQQVVRGDSAAYFCASSPDGRGSGELFFGEGSRLTVL.

V usage is TRBV18 and J usage is TRBJ2-1; TRBD1 agrees at 7 bases. The germline gives CDR1 KGHSH, CDR2 LQKENI. Trimming at V came to 3 bases and at J to 9 bases, leaving 5 bases not matched to a gene. The CDR3 spans 13 residues. CDR3 amino acids: CASSPTRGREQFF. The CDR3 DNA follows: TGTGCCAGCTCACCCACTAGGGGGCGTGAGCAGTTCTTC.

This clonotype was seen at least ten times. Here the CDR3 reads CASSISGGTDTQYF. CDR3 sequence (DNA): TGTGCCAGTAGTATCTCCGGAGGCACAGATACGCAGTATTTT. The chain joins TRBV19 to TRBJ2-3, with no clear D. Germline values: CDR1 LNHDA, CDR2 SQIVND (reference sequence). The CDR3 length is 14 residues. Trimming shortened V by 3 bases and J by 1 base, and 8 bases separated the two germline ends.

Of note for this clonotype: This may arise from a read error, as a much more abundant clone is one base away. The chain links TRBV28 to TRBJ2-1, with 13 bases that match TRBD2. V trimming: 6 bases; J trimming: 9 bases; junction bases outside the gene matches: 5. CDR3 length: 14 residues. CDR1 MDHEN and CDR2 SYDVKM come from the germline V gene. The CDR3 here is CASRRTSGSFEQFF. The CDR3 DNA reads as TGTGCCAGCAGACGGACTAGCGGGAGTTTTGAGCAGTTCTTC.

DNA of the CDR3: TGTGCCAGCAGTTATGATGAACTAGCACCGCAGTATTTT. Its protein product is CASSYDELAPQYF. The rearrangement links TRBV6-2 or TRBV6-3 to TRBJ2-3; weak D call: TRBD2 (6 bases). Trimming took 3 bases from V and 10 from J, leaving 14 bases between them. The CDR3 extends over 13 amino acids. The germline gives CDR1 MNHEY, CDR2 SVGEGT.

In the case of this clonotype: A read error is possible here, since a much larger clone lies one base away. The chain combines TRBV19 with TRBJ2-4; tentatively, D is TRBD1 or TRBD2 (7 bases each). CDR3 length: 13 amino acids. V lost 8 bases and J 12 bases, leaving 20 bases between the germline ends. Germline lookup yields CDR1 LNHDA and CDR2 SQIVND (reference sequence). The CDR3 sequence is CASSEAGQTTQYF. The CDR3 nucleotides are TGTGCCAGTTCCGAAGCGGGACAGACTACTCAGTACTTC.

This clonotype was detected many times. V gene TRBV7-2 combines with J gene TRBJ2-3; the match to TRBD2 covers 10 bases. The germline V gene has CDR1 SGHTA and CDR2 FQGNSA. The length of the CDR3 is 16 residues. V lost 5 bases to trimming and J lost 1 base; unmatched junction nucleotides: 6. CDR3 DNA sequence: TGTGCCAGCAGCACCGGGACTAGCGCGGGCACAGATACGCAGTATTTT. Translating it yields CASSTGTSAGTDTQYF.

In its sample, this clonotype was seen many times. The chain carries TRBV6-2 or TRBV6-3 and TRBJ2-2; the D gene is possibly TRBD2 (6 bases). Germline lookup yields CDR1 MNHEY and CDR2 SVGEGT. CDR3 length: 16 amino acids. Trimming took off 2 bases at V and 2 bases at J, with 12 bases between the two ends. The CDR3 sequence is CASSYREVSNTGELFF. CDR3 nucleotides: TGTGCCAGCAGTTACAGGGAGGTCTCCAACACCGGGGAGCTGTTTTTT.

This clonotype occurred many times. V gene TRBV12-3 or TRBV12-4 combines with J gene TRBJ1-1; tentative D call: TRBD1 (5 bases). This CDR3 has 16 residues. The V and J ends lost 6 bases and 3 bases respectively, with 20 bases between them. CDR3 in DNA: TGTGCCAGCAGCTACGGGGCCCGTTCAAGCTACACTGAAGCTTTCTTT. Translating gives CASSYGARSSYTEAFF.

This clonotype was seen repeatedly, ten times or more. The J gene is TRBJ2-3, the V gene TRBV30; 13 positions match TRBD2. This CDR3 has 15 amino acids. Trimming removed 3 bases from V and 4 bases from J; junction bases left unmatched: 4. Germline loops: CDR1 GTSNPN, CDR2 SVGIG (reference sequence). CDR3 in DNA: TGTGCCTGGAGCAGACTAGCGGGAGGCTCAGATACGCAGTATTTT. This sequence encodes CAWSRLAGGSDTQYF.

This clonotype was found once. This chain connects TRBV20-1 to TRBJ2-7; 7 bases line up with TRBD2. Germline loops: CDR1 DFQATT, CDR2 SNEGSKA (reference sequence). This CDR3 comprises 12 residues. The CDR3 DNA sequence: TGCAGTGCTACGCTAGCGGCCTACGAGCCGTACGTC. It translates to CSATLAAYEPYV.

V is TRBV27 and J is TRBJ2-3; TRBD1 agrees at 7 bases. Germline CDR1 is MNHEY and CDR2 is SMNVEV (reference sequence). The CDR3 has 19 amino acids. Trimming cost V 2 bases and J 1 base; bases outside gene matches: 15. CDR3 sequence reads: CASSLTTTGTVLGTDTQYF. The CDR3 bases are TGTGCCAGCAGTTTAACGACCACAGGGACAGTTCTGGGCACAGATACGCAGTATTTT.

This clonotype was observed at least ten times. The rearrangement joins TRBV5-1 to TRBJ2-1; 8 nucleotides align to TRBD2. This CDR3 spans 15 amino acids. The germline CDR1 and CDR2 sequences are SGHRS and YFSETQ. J lost 4 bases, V lost 6 bases, and 9 bases had no gene match. The CDR3 is CASTAGTRSYNEQFF. In DNA, the CDR3 is TGCGCCAGCACAGCCGGGACTAGATCGTACAATGAGCAGTTCTTC.

This clonotype has a count of ten or more. The V call is TRBV7-2, the J call TRBJ2-2; TRBD2 agrees at 8 bases. Germline assignment: CDR1 SGHTA and CDR2 FQGNSA. The V gene end was trimmed by 5 bases and the J gene end by 3 bases; junction bases not matched to a gene: 5. The CDR3 has 15 residues. The CDR3 nucleotides read TGTGCCAGCAGCATTAGGCGGGGGGACACCGGGGAGCTGTTTTTT. Translating it yields CASSIRRGDTGELFF.

This clonotype has a count of ten or more. The genes are TRBV20-1 and TRBJ2-5, with TRBD2 matching over 8 bases. Germline loops: CDR1 DFQATT, CDR2 SNEGSKA (reference sequence). The CDR3 covers 15 residues. With 1 base clipped from V and 5 bases from J, the junction kept 9 bases outside the gene matches. CDR3 DNA: TGCAGTGCTAGAGGCCCCGGGAGGGCCTTTGAGACCCAGTACTTC. It codes for CSARGPGRAFETQYF.

At least ten counts were recorded for this clonotype. The chain recombines TRBV14 with TRBJ1-1; TRBD1 matches 7 bases. Germline loops: CDR1 SGHDN, CDR2 FVKESK. V was clipped by 4 bases and J by 11 bases; unmatched bases: 10. This CDR3 has 13 residues. CDR3 region: CASSPWTGGMAFF. CDR3 in DNA: TGTGCCAGCAGCCCATGGACAGGTGGAATGGCTTTCTTT.